This is a list of T cell receptor beta chains from one sample in a study of breast tumors, draining lymph nodes, adjacent tissues. TCRdb analysed the multiplex PCR reads with MiXCR anew, one entry per CDR3 protein. This sample has approximately 280,000 distinct CDR3 sequences; 30% to 35% occur once, and the top ten carry 0.85% to 1.2%. The sequencing sample was made of axillary lymph node tissue. The receptors originated from a female donor with breast cancer. Some clones in this sample may be carry-over from other donors' samples. CDR3s include the opening cysteine and the closing phenylalanine or tryptophan. Each record gives: CDR3 DNA, CDR3 protein, J gene, clone size, D gene, V gene. D genes are given only for firm matches. Clone size is stated in some rows and not others, as once, few, many or a class when expanded.

CDR3 DNA: TGCGCCAGAGGGGGGGTTAGCTCTGGGGCCAACGTCCTGACTTTC
CDR3 protein: CARGGVSSGANVLTF
J gene: TRBJ2-6
clone size: -
D gene: -
V gene: TRBV10-1

CDR3 DNA: TGTGCCTGGAGCGGGGGACAGCTTGGGGAAAAACTGTTTTTT
CDR3 protein: CAWSGGQLGEKLFF
J gene: TRBJ1-4
clone size: few
D gene: TRBD1
V gene: TRBV30

CDR3 DNA: TGTGCCAGCAGCCCCACCCCCCTAGGGGGGGGGGAGACCCAGTACTTC
CDR3 protein: CASSPTPLGGGETQYF
J gene: TRBJ2-5
clone size: -
D gene: -
V gene: TRBV5-4

CDR3 DNA: TGCGTCACCAGTATGGGAAATCAGCCCCAGCATTTT
CDR3 protein: CVTSMGNQPQHF
J gene: TRBJ1-5
clone size: once
D gene: -
V gene: TRBV24-1

CDR3 DNA: TGCAGCGTTGCCCGGTTAGGGACTAGCGGGAGACGCCCAGATACGCAGTATTTT
CDR3 protein: CSVARLGTSGRRPDTQYF
J gene: TRBJ2-3
clone size: many
D gene: TRBD2
V gene: TRBV29-1

CDR3 DNA: TGTGCCAGCTCACCATCCCCAGGGGGTTTCTACGGGCAGTACTTC
CDR3 protein: CASSPSPGGFYGQYF
J gene: TRBJ2-7
clone size: -
D gene: TRBD1
V gene: TRBV2

CDR3 DNA: TGTGCCAGCAGCGCCACAGGGGGCGAGTCAGATACGCAGCATTTT
CDR3 protein: CASSATGGESDTQHF
J gene: TRBJ1-5
clone size: -
D gene: TRBD1
V gene: TRBV7-2

CDR3 DNA: TGCAGTGCTAGATCGGCTAGCGGGAGGGGATGGGCCCTAGCTCCGCAGTATTTT
CDR3 protein: CSARSASGRGWALAPQYF
J gene: TRBJ2-3
clone size: many
D gene: TRBD2
V gene: TRBV20-1

CDR3 DNA: TGTGCCTGGAAGCGGCTGTACGGCGAGCAGTACTTC
CDR3 protein: CAWKRLYGEQYF
J gene: TRBJ2-7
clone size: many
D gene: -
V gene: TRBV30

CDR3 DNA: TGTGCCAGCAGTTGGACTAGCACAGATACGCAGTATTTT
CDR3 protein: CASSWTSTDTQYF
J gene: TRBJ2-3
clone size: many
D gene: -
V gene: TRBV7-3

CDR3 DNA: TGCAGCGTTGAAGATCTTCGGGGTGTAGGGGCTGAAGATACGCAGTATTTT
CDR3 protein: CSVEDLRGVGAEDTQYF
J gene: TRBJ2-3
clone size: many
D gene: -
V gene: TRBV29-1

CDR3 DNA: TGTGCCTGGAGTGCGGGGGGCGCTTATAATTCACCCCTCCACTTT
CDR3 protein: CAWSAGGAYNSPLHF
J gene: TRBJ1-6
clone size: many
D gene: -
V gene: TRBV30

CDR3 DNA: TGTGCCACCAGTGATCTCAGGACTAGCGGGAGGGCCGCTGAGCAGTTCTTC
CDR3 protein: CATSDLRTSGRAAEQFF
J gene: TRBJ2-1
clone size: many
D gene: TRBD2
V gene: TRBV24-1

CDR3 DNA: TGTGCCAGCTCACCGACCATTCAGGACAATGAGCAGTTCTTC
CDR3 protein: CASSPTIQDNEQFF
J gene: TRBJ2-1
clone size: few
D gene: -
V gene: TRBV18

CDR3 DNA: TGTGCCAGCAGCGGCTTGCGGATGACATCCAGCACAGATACGCAGTATTTT
CDR3 protein: CASSGLRMTSSTDTQYF
J gene: TRBJ2-3
clone size: -
D gene: -
V gene: TRBV2

CDR3 DNA: TGCGCCGGCAGATCCGACGGGGCAATGGGTGAAAAACTGTTTTTT
CDR3 protein: CAGRSDGAMGEKLFF
J gene: TRBJ1-4
clone size: -
D gene: -
V gene: TRBV10-2

CDR3 DNA: TGTGCCAGCAGCCAAGTAACTATGAGGAACACCATATATTTT
CDR3 protein: CASSQVTMRNTIYF
J gene: TRBJ1-3
clone size: many
D gene: -
V gene: TRBV14

CDR3 DNA: TGTGCCATCCGAAGGGTAAATGAGCAGTTCTTC
CDR3 protein: CAIRRVNEQFF
J gene: TRBJ2-1
clone size: few
D gene: -
V gene: TRBV6-2/TRBV6-3

CDR3 DNA: TGTGCCAGCAGTCACTCCGGGACAGCGGACGAGCAGTACTTC
CDR3 protein: CASSHSGTADEQYF
J gene: TRBJ2-7
clone size: -
D gene: TRBD1
V gene: TRBV6-6

CDR3 DNA: TGTGCCACCAGCGCTAGCGGGAGTACAGATACGCAGTATTTT
CDR3 protein: CATSASGSTDTQYF
J gene: TRBJ2-3
clone size: many
D gene: TRBD2
V gene: TRBV15

CDR3 DNA: TGTGCCAGCAGCGTTCGAGGGAGCGGGAGATACCGGGGAGAGACCCAGTACTTC
CDR3 protein: CASSVRGSGRYRGETQYF
J gene: TRBJ2-5
clone size: -
D gene: TRBD2
V gene: TRBV5-5

CDR3 DNA: TGCGCCAGCAGCGAGGGGACGTCTTCGGGGGAGCAGTACTTC
CDR3 protein: CASSEGTSSGEQYF
J gene: TRBJ2-7
clone size: many
D gene: -
V gene: TRBV5-1

CDR3 DNA: TGTGCCAGCAGCCCAACCTATACACCCCAGGGAGTACCCTACAATGAGCAGTTCTTC
CDR3 protein: CASSPTYTPQGVPYNEQFF
J gene: TRBJ2-1
clone size: many
D gene: -
V gene: TRBV7-8

CDR3 DNA: TGTGCCAGCAGCGGGGAACAGGGGCGGTCGTTTGGCTACACCTTC
CDR3 protein: CASSGEQGRSFGYTF
J gene: TRBJ1-2
clone size: many
D gene: TRBD1
V gene: TRBV5-4

CDR3 DNA: TGCGCCAGCAGCCAAGATCGGGAACTAGCGGGATCCCCGGCCTACGAGCAGTACTTC
CDR3 protein: CASSQDRELAGSPAYEQYF
J gene: TRBJ2-7
clone size: many
D gene: TRBD2
V gene: TRBV4-3

CDR3 DNA: TGCAGCGTTGAAGAGTGGCTAGCGGCAGTCAATGAGCAGTTCTTC
CDR3 protein: CSVEEWLAAVNEQFF
J gene: TRBJ2-1
clone size: -
D gene: TRBD2
V gene: TRBV29-1

CDR3 DNA: TGTGCTAGCAGCTTAGACGTAGGAACTTATGGGGAGCAGTACTTC
CDR3 protein: CASSLDVGTYGEQYF
J gene: TRBJ2-7
clone size: many
D gene: -
V gene: TRBV7-7

CDR3 DNA: TGTGCCAGCAGACCTGACAGGGTTGGGCAGACCCGGTACTTC
CDR3 protein: CASRPDRVGQTRYF
J gene: TRBJ2-5
clone size: -
D gene: TRBD1
V gene: TRBV28

CDR3 DNA: TGTGCCAGCATAGAGGGACAGGCCCAAGAGACCCAGTACTTC
CDR3 protein: CASIEGQAQETQYF
J gene: TRBJ2-5
clone size: many
D gene: TRBD1
V gene: TRBV6-1

CDR3 DNA: TGCAGCGCAGAATCGGGACAGGGGATTTCTGGCTCCTACAATGAGCAGTTCTTC
CDR3 protein: CSAESGQGISGSYNEQFF
J gene: TRBJ2-1
clone size: many
D gene: TRBD1
V gene: TRBV20-1